This is a list of T cell receptor beta chains from one sample in a study of shared clonotypes between healthy human individuals. Profiling relied on immunoSEQ multiplex PCR, and the TCRdb table lists in-frame clones only, not all of them. The sample has more than 1.2 million clones; just under 99% are singletons. Sequences were obtained from naive CD4+ T cells sorted from blood. The receptors here all came from a man aged 30 to 45 in good health. Each CDR3 is given with its conserved first and last residue. A D gene is named only where the DNA matches it firmly. Where a row states a size, it is once, few, many or the class of an expanded clone; other rows omit it.

clone_size | j_call | v_call | d_call | cdr3_aa | cdr3_nt
once | TRBJ1-4 | TRBV25-1 | TRBD1 | CASSEGQGAVNEKLFF | TGTGCCAGCAGTGAGGGACAGGGGGCTGTAAATGAAAAACTGTTTTTT
- | TRBJ1-3 | TRBV28 | - | CASSSLGTPTSGNTIYF | TGTGCCAGCAGTTCCCTCGGGACACCGACCTCTGGAAACACCATATATTTT
- | TRBJ1-5 | TRBV6-9 | - | CASSPGDRANQPQHF | TGTGCCAGCAGTCCGGGCGACAGAGCTAATCAGCCCCAGCATTTT
- | TRBJ2-1 | TRBV29-1 | TRBD2 | CSAVTSGSSYNEQFF | TGCAGCGCGGTGACTAGCGGGAGCTCCTACAATGAGCAGTTCTTC
- | TRBJ2-7 | TRBV2 | TRBD2 | CASSQGLAGGHEQYF | TGTGCCAGCAGTCAGGGACTAGCGGGAGGACACGAGCAGTACTTC
- | TRBJ1-5 | TRBV2 | - | CASNTGPDGQPQHF | TGTGCCAGCAACACCGGGCCGGACGGTCAGCCCCAGCATTTT
- | TRBJ2-1 | TRBV7-8 | - | CASSLLPGTYNEQFF | TGTGCCAGCAGCTTGTTACCGGGGACCTACAATGAGCAGTTCTTC
- | TRBJ2-3 | TRBV7-6 | - | CASSLGRIGDTQYF | TGTGCCAGCAGCTTAGGTCGGATTGGAGATACGCAGTATTTT
- | TRBJ2-7 | TRBV18 | - | CASSPRQDYEQYF | TGTGCCAGCTCACCTCGACAGGACTACGAGCAGTACTTC
- | TRBJ2-2 | TRBV10-3 | TRBD1 | CAANSGTGIHGELFF | TGTGCCGCCAACTCCGGGACAGGGATTCACGGGGAGCTGTTTTTT
- | TRBJ2-1 | TRBV2 | - | CASSGVGTYNEQFF | TGTGCCAGCAGTGGAGTGGGAACCTACAATGAGCAGTTCTTC
- | TRBJ2-2 | TRBV2 | - | CASSEIGTGELFF | TGTGCCAGCAGTGAGATTGGGACCGGGGAGCTGTTTTTT
- | TRBJ2-5 | TRBV7-9 | - | CASSSADYPAWETQYF | TGTGCCAGCAGCTCCGCGGACTACCCCGCGTGGGAGACCCAGTACTTC
- | TRBJ2-5 | TRBV15 | - | CATSRDPGAETQYF | TGTGCCACCAGCAGGGACCCCGGTGCAGAGACCCAGTACTTC
- | TRBJ1-1 | TRBV6-5 | - | CASSYSNRPHTEAFF | TGTGCCAGCAGTTACTCGAACAGACCCCACACTGAAGCTTTCTTT
once | TRBJ1-2 | TRBV28 | TRBD1 | CASSLSGGAYGYTF | TGTGCCAGCAGTTTATCAGGGGGGGCCTATGGCTACACCTTC
- | TRBJ2-7 | TRBV5-5 | - | CASSLRGYEQYF | TGTGCCAGCAGCTTGCGGGGGTACGAGCAGTACTTC
- | TRBJ2-3 | TRBV29-1 | - | CSVDGEGTQYF | TGCAGCGTGGACGGCGAAGGGACGCAGTATTTT
- | TRBJ2-2 | TRBV19 | - | CASRTGPGLNTGELFF | TGTGCCAGTAGGACGGGACCTGGCCTGAACACCGGGGAGCTGTTTTTT
- | TRBJ2-7 | TRBV15 | - | CATSRRDGLHEQYF | TGTGCCACCAGCAGACGGGACGGACTTCACGAGCAGTACTTC
- | TRBJ2-7 | TRBV4-3 | TRBD2 | CASSQDKERLAGLGTYEQYF | TGCGCCAGCAGCCAAGATAAAGAGAGACTAGCGGGATTGGGAACCTACGAGCAGTACTTC
- | TRBJ2-3 | TRBV14 | TRBD2 | CASSRGLAGEKDTQYF | TGTGCCAGCAGCCGGGGACTAGCGGGAGAAAAAGATACGCAGTATTTT
once | TRBJ1-4 | TRBV6-5 | - | CASRKGQNNEKLFF | TGTGCCAGCAGAAAAGGGCAGAATAATGAAAAACTGTTTTTT
- | TRBJ2-7 | TRBV18 | - | CASSPPGGSWGDYEQYF | TGTGCCAGCTCACCCCCCGGAGGGTCCTGGGGGGACTACGAGCAGTACTTC
- | TRBJ1-4 | TRBV18 | TRBD1 | CASSQMEGAGVEKLFF | TGTGCCAGCTCACAAATGGAGGGGGCCGGAGTGGAAAAACTGTTTTTT
- | TRBJ1-3 | TRBV18 | - | CASSPGTGWIAGNTIYF | TGTGCCAGCTCACCGGGGACGGGTTGGATCGCTGGAAACACCATATATTTT
- | TRBJ1-2 | TRBV5-1 | TRBD1 | CASSVSPGQGAHGYTF | TGCGCCAGCAGCGTATCACCGGGACAGGGGGCGCATGGCTACACCTTC
- | TRBJ1-4 | TRBV7-9 | TRBD1 | CASSFIRDRGNEKLFF | TGTGCCAGCAGCTTCATCCGGGACAGGGGGAATGAAAAACTGTTTTTT
- | TRBJ1-1 | TRBV5-1 | - | CASRRGFMNTEAFF | TGCGCCAGCCGCCGGGGATTCATGAACACTGAAGCTTTCTTT
once | TRBJ2-3 | TRBV28 | - | CASSPGKNTDTQYF | TGTGCCAGCAGTCCGGGCAAGAACACAGATACGCAGTATTTT
- | TRBJ2-1 | TRBV28 | - | CASSLREEQFF | TGTGCCAGCAGTTTAAGGGAAGAGCAGTTCTTC
- | TRBJ2-7 | TRBV2 | TRBD1 | CASIGTGVEQYF | TGTGCCAGCATAGGGACAGGGGTCGAGCAGTACTTC
- | TRBJ2-4 | TRBV18 | - | CASSPRPDRVVQYF | TGTGCCAGCTCACCACGGCCAGATCGGGTCGTTCAGTACTTC
- | TRBJ1-1 | TRBV7-6 | - | CASNLPGGEAFF | TGTGCCAGCAACCTTCCCGGGGGGGAAGCTTTCTTT
- | TRBJ2-4 | TRBV4-3 | - | CASSQGRLLAKNIQYF | TGCGCCAGCAGCCAAGGACGGTTACTAGCCAAAAACATTCAGTACTTC
- | TRBJ1-1 | TRBV29-1 | - | CSVKGPTNTEAFF | TGCAGCGTCAAGGGACCGACGAACACTGAAGCTTTCTTT
- | TRBJ2-2 | TRBV28 | TRBD2 | CASSFGRGLDRWTGELFF | TGTGCCAGCAGTTTTGGTCGGGGACTAGACCGTTGGACCGGGGAGCTGTTTTTT
- | TRBJ1-2 | TRBV15 | - | CATSRAGEGGYTF | TGTGCCACCAGCAGAGCAGGGGAGGGAGGCTACACCTTC
- | TRBJ2-2 | TRBV7-7 | TRBD1 | CASSLAGQGANTGELFF | TGTGCCAGCAGCTTAGCTGGTCAGGGGGCGAACACCGGGGAGCTGTTTTTT
- | TRBJ2-7 | TRBV7-2 | - | CASSPQVRGQQYF | TGTGCCAGCAGCCCCCAGGTTCGGGGACAGCAGTACTTC
- | TRBJ2-7 | TRBV2 | - | CASSPRGIGNYEQYF | TGTGCCAGCAGCCCCAGGGGAATCGGGAACTACGAGCAGTACTTC
- | TRBJ2-7 | TRBV15 | TRBD1 | CATSRDRGPYEQYF | TGTGCCACCAGCCGGGACAGGGGGCCTTACGAGCAGTACTTC
- | TRBJ2-1 | TRBV27 | - | CASSTRGAYNEQFF | TGTGCCAGCAGTACGCGAGGCGCCTACAATGAGCAGTTCTTC
- | TRBJ2-1 | TRBV7-3 | - | CASSKGWDEQFF | TGTGCCAGCAGCAAGGGGTGGGATGAGCAGTTCTTC
- | TRBJ1-1 | TRBV6-5 | TRBD1 | CASSYSTRGLAEAFF | TGTGCCAGCAGTTACTCGACCAGGGGGTTGGCTGAAGCTTTCTTT
- | TRBJ2-3 | TRBV29-1 | TRBD2 | CSVEQRELRGTDTQYF | TGCAGCGTTGAGCAGCGGGAGTTACGAGGCACAGATACGCAGTATTTT
once | TRBJ2-7 | TRBV7-2 | - | CASSPPSTRAYEQYF | TGTGCCAGCAGCCCCCCTAGTACAAGGGCCTACGAGCAGTACTTC
- | TRBJ1-5 | TRBV18 | - | CASSQASNQPQHF | TGTGCCAGCTCACAGGCGAGCAATCAGCCCCAGCATTTT
- | TRBJ2-7 | TRBV4-3 | - | CASSRGRGAGNEQYF | TGCGCCAGCAGCCGAGGACGGGGGGCAGGCAACGAGCAGTACTTC
- | TRBJ2-7 | TRBV28 | - | CASSRVPGPFSSYEQYF | TGTGCCAGCAGCAGGGTTCCCGGACCGTTTAGCTCCTACGAGCAGTACTTC
- | TRBJ2-3 | TRBV20-1 | - | CSASPPDTQYF | TGCAGTGCTAGCCCTCCTGATACGCAGTATTTT